This T cell receptor (beta chain) was obtained from a study of CD8+CD57+ T cells in acquired aplastic anemia (dated by TCRdb to 2016 to 2018). Background on the whole study: On average, sorted CD4+ and CD8+ cells yielded around 3.5 ug of extracted DNA, with a range of 0.2 to 27.4 ug. A CD8+CD57+ expansion meant a frequency higher than the mean frequency seen in healthy subjects. Overall results and qualifications from the work: Twenty-nine CD8+ CDR3 sequences were shared between patients and controls but appeared highly expressed in patients and within their immunodominant clones. Between patients and healthy controls, no significant difference in CD8+ Simpson's diversity was found (P=0.060).

V sheds 5 bases and J sheds 3 bases, leaving 10 bases between their ends. The CDR3 starts with the cysteine, ends with the phenylalanine, and has 12 residues. The retained sequence is limited to the CDR3, 36 bases, with the frame set at the first base. The germline V gene sets CDR1 to SQVTM and CDR2 to ANQGSEA. Comment on this clonotype: Its antigen is unknown. Base qualities are not at hand, and no much larger clone is one base apart.

Profiling of TCR beta VDJ combinations and CDR3 sequences used genomic DNA as the template. An Illumina HiSeq 2000 was the platform used for TCR repertoire sequencing. On the study's bioinformatics: Repertoire assessment relied on Simpson's diversity index, CDR3 size and DJ length profiles, and TRBV/TRBJ rearrangement plots. The immunodominant clone was defined as the most abundant DNA sequence in deep sequencing data. CDR3 amino acid sequences were screened for sharing across subjects and compared with published repertoires and the VDJdb database. TCRdb handled the public reads itself, with Q25 trimming in fastp and clone calling in MiXCR, and kept productive beta chains. All rows with the same CDR3 protein become a single entry with the most common DNA and genes. The V and J calls and clone size come from TCRdb's table, not from the authors' own analysis. In all, the sample holds tens of thousands of distinct CDR3 sequences, and about 70% of those were seen once. The biggest ten clones account for about four fifths of the sample.

Patients chosen for sequencing had shown expansion of CD8+CD57+ cells by flow cytometry. Every patient had severe acquired aplastic anemia, diagnosed using the International Study of Aplastic Anemia and Agranulocytosis and Camitta criteria. No patient had received any therapy when blood was sampled. TCR repertoires of sorted CD4+ and CD8+ blood T cells from severe aplastic anemia patients and healthy subjects were deep-sequenced in the study. Patients were enrolled in the USA under clinicaltrials.gov protocols 00001620, 01623167, 00001397, 00071045, 00081523 and 00961064. Ficoll-Paque density gradient centrifugation was used to isolate peripheral blood mononuclear cells. Before DNA extraction, CD4+ and CD8+ T cells were sorted by FACS or by magnetic beads.

Sequencing input: sorted CD4+, CD8+, or CD8+CD57+ T cells (not recorded which) from PBMCs. The receptor's source is a human donor with aplastic anemia. The V and J segments used are TRBV29-1 and TRBJ2-5; too little of a D gene remains to name it. The CDR3 region has the sequence CSVPTIEETQYF. The DNA reads TGCAGCGTTCCGACGATTGAAGAGACCCAGTACTTC.